The T cell receptor (beta chain) under discussion was sequenced for a study of blood T cell repertoires in COVID-19. Turning to the study itself: Donors in the United States, Italy and Spain gave samples during acute or convalescent COVID-19.

Authors' processing steps: Amplification of reference gene primers provided the estimated nucleated cell counts. Here immunoSEQ multiplex PCR was the method, and the copy in TCRdb shows in-frame clones only, minus some. V, J and clone size were drawn from that table, and D and trimming were deduced from the DNA. The profile covers roughly 24,000 clones, with roughly nine tenths appearing a single time and about 26% taken by the ten largest. Seattle patients were enrolled during active infection and followed longitudinally. The V segment lost 4 bases and the J segment 0 bases; nucleotides outside the gene matches: 2. The CDR3 sequence is 15 residues long. The germline gives CDR1 MNHEY, CDR2 SVGAGI.

The TCR originated in a man aged 70 or older with COVID-19, enrolled during active disease. The V call is TRBV6-5, the J call TRBJ2-1, with TRBD2 matching over 8 bases. Input material: peripheral blood. CDR3 sequence reads: CASSFSGISYNEQFF. CDR3 coding DNA: TGTGCCAGCAGTTTTAGCGGGATCTCCTACAATGAGCAGTTCTTC.